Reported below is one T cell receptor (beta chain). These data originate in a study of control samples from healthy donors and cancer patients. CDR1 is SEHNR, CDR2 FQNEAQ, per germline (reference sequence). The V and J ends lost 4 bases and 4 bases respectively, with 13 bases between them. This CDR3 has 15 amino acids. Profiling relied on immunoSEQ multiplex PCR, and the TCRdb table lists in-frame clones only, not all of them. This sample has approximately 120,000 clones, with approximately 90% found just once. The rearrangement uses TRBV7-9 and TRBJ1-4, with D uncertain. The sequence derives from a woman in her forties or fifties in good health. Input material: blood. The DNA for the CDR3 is TGTGCCAGCAGCTCCCCGGCTCCGGGTAATGAAAAACTGTTTTTT. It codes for CASSSPAPGNEKLFF.